These 15 T cell receptor beta chains share one sample of origin, sequenced in a study of CD8+CD57+ T cells in acquired aplastic anemia. Profiling of TCR beta VDJ combinations and CDR3 sequences used genomic DNA as template. One entry per CDR3 protein, called by TCRdb with MiXCR from the reads. The sample includes about 130,000 distinct CDR3 sequences, over 45% of them seen just once. Specimen: sorted CD4+, CD8+, or CD8+CD57+ T cells (not recorded which) from PBMCs. Receptor source: a human donor in good health, serving as a control.

About this clonotype: Likely a read error: the CDR3 ends without its conserved phenylalanine or tryptophan. The chain recombines TRBV4-2 with TRBJ2-3; perhaps TRBD2 as D (6 bases). CDR1 and CDR2 from the germline V gene are LGHNA and YNFKEQ. This CDR3 has 16 residues. The germline V and J ends were trimmed by 0 bases and 0 bases, with 10 bases remaining between them. CDR3 DNA sequence: TGTGCCAGCAGCCAAGATTTGGGGGGAAGCACAGATACGCAGTATCTT. This sequence encodes CASSQDLGGSTDTQYL.

This clonotype is a singleton in its sample. V and J are TRBV20-1 and TRBJ2-7; 7 positions agree with TRBD1. V lost 5 bases to trimming and J lost 5 bases; unmatched junction nucleotides: 9. The CDR3 sequence is 13 residues long. Germline V gene sequence: CDR1 DFQATT, CDR2 SNEGSKA (reference sequence). The CDR3 sequence: CSADDRASNEQYF. CDR3 coding DNA: TGCAGTGCTGATGACAGGGCGTCGAACGAGCAGTACTTC.

The CDR3 here is CSARVGGAGYTF. The CDR3 region has the DNA TGCAGTGCTAGAGTCGGGGGAGCTGGCTACACCTTC. V is TRBV20-1 and J is TRBJ1-2; perhaps TRBD1 as D (5 bases). The V gene lost 1 base and the J gene lost 7 bases, with 10 bases spanning the gap. The CDR3 runs 12 residues. CDR1 is DFQATT, CDR2 SNEGSKA, per germline (reference sequence).

This clonotype was found many times. The J gene is TRBJ1-1, the V gene TRBV7-2; D is unresolved. The CDR3 spans 13 residues. From germline, CDR1 is SGHTA and CDR2 FQGNSA. V lost 4 bases and J 5 bases, leaving 11 bases between the germline ends. CDR3 nucleotides: TGTGCCAGCAGCTGGGAGGGTTTTACTGAAGCTTTCTTT. It specifies CASSWEGFTEAFF.

V usage is TRBV20-1 and J usage is TRBJ2-7; TRBD2 might be the D (7 bases). The CDR3 contains 12 residues. The ends were cut back, 5 bases at V and 2 bases at J, with 10 bases in the middle. Germline CDR1 reads DFQATT; CDR2 reads SNEGSKA (reference sequence). CDR3 bases: TGCAGTGCTGGGGGGGGCACCTACGAGCAGTACTTC. Residues: CSAGGGTYEQYF.

The chain links TRBV29-1 to TRBJ2-7; 8 bases match TRBD1. From germline, CDR1 is SQVTM and CDR2 ANQGSEA. V lost 4 bases, J lost 6 bases, and 11 bases stayed unmatched. CDR3 size: 14 residues. For the CDR3, the DNA is TGCAGCGTTGCAAGGAGCGCAGGGGGCATCGAGCAGTACTTC. Residues: CSVARSAGGIEQYF.

A word on this clonotype: At one end, the junction sequence differs from germline, possibly due to a read error. The chain combines TRBV10-3 with TRBJ1-1; D gene uncertain. The CDR3 consists of 14 residues. Germline CDR1 and CDR2: ENHRY and SYGVKD. The DNA of the CDR3 is TGTGCCATCAGTGATCTACAGCTGAACGCTGAAGCTTTCTTT. Translated: CAISDLQLNAEAFF.

The V gene is TRBV25-1, the J gene TRBJ2-7; D possibly corresponds to TRBD1 (6 bases). Looked up from germline, CDR1 is MGHDK and CDR2 is SYGVNS. V gave up 1 base and J gave up 1 base, with 11 bases separating them. The CDR3 contains 15 residues. CDR3 sequence reads: CASSEWATGSYEQYF. CDR3 nucleotide sequence: TGTGCCAGCAGTGAATGGGCCACAGGGTCCTACGAGCAGTACTTC.

Notes on this clonotype: A read error may explain this, as a much larger clone is one base away. The chain couples TRBV5-1 to TRBJ2-3, with a possible D match to TRBD2 (5 bases). Trimming took off 4 bases at V and 2 bases at J, with 17 bases between the two ends. CDR1 is SGHRS and CDR2 is YFSETQ in the germline V gene. There are 16 residues in the CDR3. The CDR3 coding sequence is TGCGCCAGCAGCCCCTCGGGAAAAAGACACACAGATACGCAGTATTTT. This encodes CASSPSGKRHTDTQYF.

This chain uses TRBV7-6 with TRBJ1-6; TRBD1 matches at 9 bases. V was pared by 3 bases and J by 6 bases, with 6 bases of the junction left unmatched. The CDR3 is 16 residues long. In germline, CDR1 is SGHVS, CDR2 FNYEAQ. The CDR3 here is CASSLEGQGSNSPLHF. DNA of the CDR3: TGTGCCAGCAGCTTGGAGGGACAGGGTAGTAATTCACCCCTCCACTTT.

The chain has TRBV15 and TRBJ1-2, with D hard to call. The CDR3 is 12 amino acids. The V end was cut by 8 bases, the J end by 7 bases, with 14 bases between. Germline CDR1 and CDR2: LNHNV and YYDKDF (reference sequence). The CDR3 DNA sequence: TGTGCCACCTCCTCAGGCTTCGGTGGCTACACCTTC. The encoded protein is CATSSGFGGYTF.

This clonotype was seen repeatedly, ten times or more. CDR3 nucleotides: TGCGCCAGCAGCCAAGAAGGCAGGGGGTACTATGGCTACACCTTC. This sequence encodes CASSQEGRGYYGYTF. The V gene is TRBV4-3, the J gene TRBJ1-2; 7 bases are shared with TRBD1. CDR1 is LGHNA and CDR2 is YSLEER in the germline V gene. The CDR3 is 15 amino acids. Trimming at V came to 0 bases and at J to 3 bases, leaving 4 bases not matched to a gene.

This clonotype was seen a handful of times. This chain connects TRBV15 to TRBJ2-7; the D gene is possibly TRBD2 (6 bases). Germline V gene sequence: CDR1 LNHNV, CDR2 YYDKDF (reference sequence). The CDR3 runs 15 residues. Trimming left V 3 bases short and J 6 bases short, with 18 bases between. The CDR3 loop reads CATSRELGGNTEQYF. CDR3 in DNA: TGTGCCACCAGCAGGGAACTGGGGGGAAACACCGAGCAGTACTTC. Looking up the rest from reference TRBV15 and TRBJ2-7 gives the full variable domain: DAMVIQNPRYQVTQFGKPVTLSCSQTLNHNVMYWYQQKSSQAPKLLFHYYDKDFNNEADTPDNFQSRRPNTSFCFLDIRSPGLGDTAMYLCATSRELGGNTEQYFGPGTRLTVT.

This clonotype was counted only a few times. V gene TRBV3-1 combines with J gene TRBJ2-2, with 8 bases lining up with TRBD1. The CDR3 covers 16 residues. V shed 4 bases and J 4 bases; nucleotides not matched to a gene: 8. CDR1 is LGHDT, CDR2 YNNKEL, per germline (reference sequence). CDR3 nucleotides: TGTGCCAGCAGCCTACGGACAGGGAGATTCACCGGGGAGCTGTTTTTT. Translated, it gives CASSLRTGRFTGELFF. The whole variable domain, remainder taken from reference TRBV3-1 and TRBJ2-2, is DTAVSQTPKYLVTQMGNDKSIKCEQNLGHDTMYWYKQDSKKFLKIMFSYNNKELIINETVPNRFSPKSPDKAHLNLHINSLELGDSAVYFCASSLRTGRFTGELFFGEGSRLTVL.

The chain joins TRBV2 to TRBJ1-1; TRBD1 agrees at 8 bases. Germline-derived CDR1 and CDR2 are SNHLY and FYNNEI. Trimming at V came to 2 bases and at J to 0 bases, leaving 8 bases not matched to a gene. CDR3 length equals 17 residues. The chain's CDR3 is CASSETRTGTMNTEAFF. CDR3 DNA sequence: TGTGCCAGCAGTGAAACCCGGACAGGGACCATGAACACTGAAGCTTTCTTT.